This TCR beta chain was profiled in a study of OX40 agonist ivuxolimab in advanced cancers. The overall study: A diagnosis of hepatocellular carcinoma, melanoma, renal cell or head and neck cancer was present in dose-escalation patients. Subjects had a mean age of roughly 60 years, with a range of roughly 23 to 79; approximately 83% were male. Partial responses were achieved by three patients: one hepatocellular carcinoma, two cutaneous melanoma. Study outcomes and limitations: In general, CD8+ T cells held more expanded clones than CD4+ did, on average.

This clone was detected only once. As yet, its antigen is unknown. CDR1 is SGHNT, CDR2 YYREEE, per germline (reference sequence). CDR3 length equals 13 residues. V shed 5 bases and J shed 4 bases, with 10 bases lying between them. TCRdb's copy holds only in-frame clones and misses some; the assay was immunoSEQ multiplex PCR. The sample consists of some 15,000 clones, about 86% of them appearing once. V gene TRBV5-4 combines with J gene TRBJ2-1; perhaps TRBD2 as D (6 bases). This TCR derives from an adult with an advanced solid tumor such as melanoma, head and neck, liver or kidney cancer. The sample was CD4+ or CD8+ T cells sorted from blood, taken in a trial of the OX40 agonist ivuxolimab. The CDR3 bases are TGTGCCAGCAGTCGGGAGTCTTACAATGAGCAGTTCTTC. Protein sequence: CASSRESYNEQFF. Variable domain in full (rest from reference TRBV5-4 and TRBJ2-1): ETGVTQSPTHLIKTRGQQVTLRCSSQSGHNTVSWYQQALGQGPQFIFQYYREEENGRGNFPPRFSGLQFPNYSSELNVNALELDDSALYLCASSRESYNEQFFGPGTRLTVL.